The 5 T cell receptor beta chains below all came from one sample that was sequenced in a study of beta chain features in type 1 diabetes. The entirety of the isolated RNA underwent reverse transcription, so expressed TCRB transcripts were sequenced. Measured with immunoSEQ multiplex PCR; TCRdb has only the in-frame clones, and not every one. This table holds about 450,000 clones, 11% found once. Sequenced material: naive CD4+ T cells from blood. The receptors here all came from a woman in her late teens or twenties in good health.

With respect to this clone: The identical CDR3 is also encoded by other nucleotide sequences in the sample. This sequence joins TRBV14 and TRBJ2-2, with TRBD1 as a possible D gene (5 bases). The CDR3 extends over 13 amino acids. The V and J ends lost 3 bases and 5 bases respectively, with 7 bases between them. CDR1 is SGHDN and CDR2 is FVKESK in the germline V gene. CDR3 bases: TGTGCCAGCAGCCAGCAGGGTACCGGGGAGCTGTTTTTT. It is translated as CASSQQGTGELFF.

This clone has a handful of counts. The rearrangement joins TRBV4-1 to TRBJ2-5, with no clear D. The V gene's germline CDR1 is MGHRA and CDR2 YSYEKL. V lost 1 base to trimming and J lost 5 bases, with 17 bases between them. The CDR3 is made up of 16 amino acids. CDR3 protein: CASSQGPAVIRETQYF. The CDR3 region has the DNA TGCGCCAGCAGCCAAGGGCCAGCCGTGATCCGGGAGACCCAGTACTTC.

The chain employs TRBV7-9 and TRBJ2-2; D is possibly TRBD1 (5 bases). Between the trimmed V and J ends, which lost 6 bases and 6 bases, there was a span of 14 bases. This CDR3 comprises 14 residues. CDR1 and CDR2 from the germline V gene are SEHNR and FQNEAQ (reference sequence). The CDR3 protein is CASSPTRVSGELFF. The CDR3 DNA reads TGTGCCAGCAGTCCCACCAGGGTTTCCGGGGAGCTGTTTTTT.

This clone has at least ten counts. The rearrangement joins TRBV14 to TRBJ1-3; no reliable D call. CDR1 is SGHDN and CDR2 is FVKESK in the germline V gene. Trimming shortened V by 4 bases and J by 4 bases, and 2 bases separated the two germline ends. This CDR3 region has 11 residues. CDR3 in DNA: TGTGCCAGCAGCCCGGGAAACACCATATATTTT. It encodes CASSPGNTIYF. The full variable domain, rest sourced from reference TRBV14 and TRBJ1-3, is EAGVTQFPSHSVIEKGQTVTLRCDPISGHDNLYWYRRVMGKEIKFLLHFVKESKQDESGMPNNRFLAERTGGTYSTLKVQPAELEDSGVYFCASSPGNTIYFGEGSWLTVV.

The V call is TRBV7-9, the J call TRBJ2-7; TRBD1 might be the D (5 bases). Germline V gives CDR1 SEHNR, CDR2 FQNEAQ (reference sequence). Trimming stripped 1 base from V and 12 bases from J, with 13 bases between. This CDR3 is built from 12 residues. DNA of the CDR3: TGTGCCAGCAGCTTAGAGGGGCGTTCCTTGTACGTC. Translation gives CASSLEGRSLYV.